This T cell receptor beta chain was sequenced in a study of blood T cell repertoires in COVID-19. Produced via immunoSEQ multiplex PCR; TCRdb's table is partial and in-frame only. The data contain a few hundred thousand clones, about 91% of them singletons. With 6 bases removed from V and 5 bases from J, the gap between germline ends came to 11 bases. CDR3 size: 12 residues. The receptor was derived from a woman aged 50 to 60 with COVID-19, enrolled during active disease. The chain links TRBV12-3 or TRBV12-4 to TRBJ2-7, with D possibly matching TRBD1 (6 bases). The source material was peripheral blood. The CDR3 region is CASRYGTHEQYF. The CDR3 bases are TGTGCCAGCAGGTACGGGACACACGAGCAGTACTTC.